These 32 T cell receptor beta chains came from one sample sequenced in a study of T cell changes during pregnancy in multiple sclerosis. Produced via immunoSEQ multiplex PCR; TCRdb's table is partial and in-frame only. The repertoire includes tens of thousands of clones, 92% of them detected once, and under 0.55% sits in the top ten. The source material was CD4+ T cells from peripheral blood mononuclear cells, sampled after pregnancy. The receptors stem from a female donor with multiple sclerosis, enrolled in a pregnancy study.

This clone has more than one count but fewer than ten. This chain joins TRBV11-2 and TRBJ1-1; unclear D gene. The CDR3 loop spans 13 amino acids. V was cut by 2 bases and J by 1 base, with 5 bases left in between. Germline CDR1 SGHAT, CDR2 FQNNGV. This chain's CDR3 is CASSLTANTEAFF. The CDR3, as DNA: TGTGCCAGCAGCTTAACAGCGAACACTGAAGCTTTCTTT.

The gene calls are TRBV29-1 and TRBJ2-3; D is perhaps TRBD2 (7 bases). The CDR3 has 12 residues. Trimming left V 7 bases short and J 1 base short, with 9 bases between. Germline CDR1 is SQVTM and CDR2 is ANQGSEA. CDR3 sequence (DNA): TGCAGCGGGGAGGGGGGCACAGATACGCAGTATTTT. Amino acids: CSGEGGTDTQYF.

Turning to this clone: Its ends do not fully match the called genes, so a read error is possible. The V gene is TRBV28, the J gene TRBJ1-4; D gene ambiguous. Germline CDR1 MDHEN, CDR2 SYDVKM. The CDR3 totals 15 residues. The CDR3, as DNA: TGTGCCAGCAGCAGAAGGGAGCCAACAAATGAAAAACTGTTTTTT. Protein: CASSRREPTNEKLFF. The full variable domain, with the rest looked up from reference TRBV28 and TRBJ1-4, is DVKVTQSSRYLVKRTGEKVFLECVQDMDHENMFWYRQDPGLGLRLIYFSYDVKMKEKGDIPEGYSVSREKKERFSLILESASTNQTSMYLCASSRREPTNEKLFFGSGTQLSVL.

This clone came up once. The CDR3 protein is CASRAVDASNQPQHF. CDR3 in DNA: TGTGCCAGCAGGGCAGTCGATGCTAGCAATCAGCCCCAGCATTTT. V gene TRBV2 combines with J gene TRBJ1-5, with D hard to call. The CDR3 extends over 15 amino acids. CDR1 is SNHLY and CDR2 is FYNNEI in the germline V gene. V gave up 6 bases and J gave up 0 bases, with 12 bases separating them.

The gene calls are TRBV6-1 and TRBJ1-1, with no clear D. The CDR3 runs to 12 residues. Trimming stripped 3 bases from V and 9 bases from J, with 11 bases between. The germline CDR1 and CDR2 sequences are MNHNS and SASEGT. DNA of the CDR3: TGTGCCAGCAGTGACCCCGGAACTAAAGCTTTCTTT. Its protein product is CASSDPGTKAFF.

The CDR3, as DNA: TGTGCCAGCAGTCATATGTGGAGGGGGGGCTACGAGCAGTACTTC. It is translated as CASSHMWRGGYEQYF. The rearrangement links TRBV28 to TRBJ2-7; D perhaps matches TRBD2 (7 bases). Trimming pared 5 bases from V and 3 bases from J, leaving 17 bases between. The CDR3 runs 15 residues. Germline V gene lookup returns CDR1 MDHEN and CDR2 SYDVKM.

The chain has TRBV7-8 and TRBJ1-2; D is unresolved. V lost 1 base to trimming and J lost 2 bases, with 5 bases between them. The CDR3 consists of 13 residues. The germline V gene encodes CDR1 SGHVS and CDR2 FQNEAQ. The CDR3 is CASSLGLNYGYTF. In nucleotides, the CDR3 is TGTGCCAGCAGCTTAGGGCTGAACTATGGCTACACCTTC.

V usage is TRBV7-9 and J usage is TRBJ1-2; no clear D gene. In germline, CDR1 is SEHNR, CDR2 FQNEAQ (reference sequence). Trimming took 1 base from V and 6 from J, leaving 6 bases between them. The CDR3 spans 12 residues. CDR3 sequence reads: CASSLGVNGYTF. As DNA, the CDR3 is TGTGCCAGCAGCTTAGGCGTCAATGGCTACACCTTC.

The V gene is TRBV4-3, the J gene TRBJ1-4; no definite D call. This CDR3 contains 14 residues. V was trimmed by 0 bases and J by 5 bases, leaving 7 bases between them. Germline CDR1 and CDR2: LGHNA and YSLEER. This chain's CDR3 is CASSQDARNEKLFF. DNA for the CDR3: TGCGCCAGCAGCCAAGATGCGAGAAATGAAAAACTGTTTTTT.

This chain connects TRBV9 to TRBJ1-5; the D is unclear. With 4 bases removed from V and 1 base from J, the gap between germline ends came to 12 bases. Germline loops: CDR1 SGDLS, CDR2 YYNGEE. CDR3 length equals 15 residues. The CDR3 sequence is CASSPAAGSNQPQHF. As DNA, the CDR3 is TGTGCCAGCAGCCCAGCGGCGGGGAGCAATCAGCCCCAGCATTTT.

V and J are TRBV4-2 and TRBJ2-7; possibly TRBD1 for D (5 bases). The V gene lost 1 base and the J gene lost 7 bases, with 11 bases spanning the gap. The CDR3 length is 13 residues. Germline CDR1 LGHNA, CDR2 YNFKEQ. DNA of the CDR3: TGTGCCAGCAGCCAAGTGGGGCCACAGGAGCAGTACTTC. Translated, it gives CASSQVGPQEQYF.

V gene TRBV6-1 combines with J gene TRBJ1-1, with TRBD1 matching over 11 bases. The J segment lost 8 bases and the V segment lost 6 bases, leaving 5 bases of the junction unmatched. This CDR3 has 13 amino acids. Per the germline V gene, CDR1 is MNHNS and CDR2 is SASEGT. The CDR3 reads CASRERTGGEAFF. In DNA, the CDR3 is TGTGCCAGCAGAGAAAGGACAGGGGGCGAAGCTTTCTTT.

The chain recombines TRBV5-1 with TRBJ2-6, with TRBD1 matching over 9 bases. V lost 2 bases to trimming and J lost 0 bases; unmatched junction nucleotides: 6. This CDR3 spans 18 amino acids. CDR1 and CDR2 from the germline V gene are SGHRS and YFSETQ. The CDR3 DNA is TGCGCCAGCAGCTTCGACAGGGGGACAAGCTCTGGGGCCAACGTCCTGACTTTC. This codes for CASSFDRGTSSGANVLTF.

The gene calls are TRBV19 and TRBJ2-3; TRBD2 aligns across 7 bases. The CDR3 is made up of 16 amino acids. Germline lookup yields CDR1 LNHDA and CDR2 SQIVND (reference sequence). J gave up 5 bases and V 3 bases, and 11 bases lay outside the gene matches. The CDR3 reads CASSIKAGVSGDTQYF. The CDR3 nucleotides are TGTGCCAGTAGTATTAAGGCGGGAGTGAGCGGAGATACGCAGTATTTT.

The J gene is TRBJ2-3, the V gene TRBV5-1; D might be TRBD2 (6 bases). V lost 0 bases and J 2 bases, leaving 19 bases between the germline ends. Germline CDR1 reads SGHRS; CDR2 reads YFSETQ. The length of the CDR3 is 18 residues. The CDR3 DNA reads TGCGCCAGCAGCTTGGCCGTAATGCGGGAAGCGGCCACAGATACGCAGTATTTT. Amino acid sequence: CASSLAVMREAATDTQYF.

This clone was seen just once. The genes are TRBV5-1 and TRBJ1-2; D is uncertain. Deletions cut 0 bases from V and 3 bases from J, with 9 bases between. CDR3 size: 14 residues. Germline loops: CDR1 SGHRS, CDR2 YFSETQ. The CDR3 loop reads CASSLVPGDYGYTF. DNA for the CDR3: TGCGCCAGCAGCTTGGTACCGGGTGACTATGGCTACACCTTC.

CDR3 residues: CASSPSGQGYEQYF. CDR3 bases: TGTGCCAGCTCACCATCGGGACAGGGGTACGAGCAGTACTTC. The rearrangement joins TRBV18 to TRBJ2-7, with TRBD1 matching over 10 bases. CDR3 size: 14 residues. CDR1 is KGHSH and CDR2 is LQKENI in the germline V gene. V lost 2 bases to trimming and J lost 4 bases; unmatched junction nucleotides: 2.

The genes are TRBV6-6 and TRBJ1-2; D is ambiguous. Between the trimmed V and J ends, which lost 7 bases and 5 bases, there was a span of 17 bases. The CDR3 has 14 residues. From germline, CDR1 is MNHNY and CDR2 SVGAGI (reference sequence). The CDR3 coding sequence is TGTGCCAGCACCGACACCGGGAGCCGGTATGGCTACACCTTC. This gives the protein CASTDTGSRYGYTF.

This clone occurred a few times. The chain combines TRBV5-1 with TRBJ2-2; D is unclear. Trimming removed 0 bases from V and 7 bases from J, with 10 bases in between. The length of the CDR3 is 14 residues. Germline-derived CDR1 and CDR2 are SGHRS and YFSETQ. CDR3 loop: CASSLDPFGGELFF. DNA for the CDR3: TGCGCCAGCAGCTTGGATCCGTTCGGCGGGGAGCTGTTTTTT.

The rearrangement links TRBV5-4 to TRBJ2-1; 8 bases fit TRBD1. This CDR3 has 16 residues. In germline, CDR1 is SGHNT, CDR2 YYREEE (reference sequence). The ends lost 3 bases at V and 6 bases at J; junction bases unmatched: 11. In DNA form, the CDR3 reads TGTGCCAGCAGCTCGGATTTGAGGACAGGGCTCAATGAGCAGTTCTTC. Protein product: CASSSDLRTGLNEQFF. The variable domain in full, completed from reference TRBV5-4 and TRBJ2-1, reads ETGVTQSPTHLIKTRGQQVTLRCSSQSGHNTVSWYQQALGQGPQFIFQYYREEENGRGNFPPRFSGLQFPNYSSELNVNALELDDSALYLCASSSDLRTGLNEQFFGPGTRLTVL.

J is TRBJ2-5 and V is TRBV4-3; a weak D match, TRBD1 (5 bases). V gave up 1 base and J gave up 2 bases, with 11 bases separating them. Per the germline V gene, CDR1 is LGHNA and CDR2 is YSLEER. The CDR3 sequence is 15 residues long. The CDR3 nucleotides read TGCGCCAGCAGCCAAGTGGCAGGGCGGCAAGAGACCCAGTACTTC. This gives the protein CASSQVAGRQETQYF.

This chain links TRBV7-8 with TRBJ2-1; 8 bases are shared with TRBD2. The CDR3 extends over 16 amino acids. Trimming removed 1 base from V and 9 bases from J; junction bases left unmatched: 11. Per germline, CDR1 SGHVS and CDR2 FQNEAQ. The CDR3 loop is CASSLEGIAGRAEQFF. The CDR3 bases are TGTGCCAGCAGCTTAGAAGGGATAGCGGGGAGGGCTGAGCAGTTCTTC.

The count of this clone is one. The chain couples TRBV19 to TRBJ2-1, with 8 bases that match TRBD2. Germline V gene sequence: CDR1 LNHDA, CDR2 SQIVND (reference sequence). J was trimmed by 6 bases and V by 1 base; bases with no gene match: 8. The CDR3 has 16 residues. As DNA, the CDR3 is TGTGCCAGTAGTATAGGTGGGACTAGGTTCTTCAATGAGCAGTTCTTC. Its translation: CASSIGGTRFFNEQFF.

The chain employs TRBV15 and TRBJ1-3; tentative D call: TRBD1 (5 bases). The germline V gene encodes CDR1 LNHNV and CDR2 YYDKDF (reference sequence). The V and J ends lost 0 bases and 0 bases respectively, with 18 bases between them. The CDR3 is made up of 19 amino acids. The CDR3 nucleotides are TGTGCCACCAGCAGAGATGAAGGGGCAGGGCCAAACTCTGGAAACACCATATATTTT. This codes for CATSRDEGAGPNSGNTIYF.

V gene TRBV6-5 combines with J gene TRBJ2-7, with 7 bases identical to TRBD2. The J segment lost 4 bases and the V segment lost 6 bases, leaving 9 bases of the junction unmatched. This CDR3 has 14 amino acids. Germline CDR1 MNHEY, CDR2 SVGAGI. The CDR3 nucleotides are TGTGCCAGCAGAAGCACGGGACTATTTTACGAGCAGTACTTC. Its translation is CASRSTGLFYEQYF.

V usage is TRBV12-2 and J usage is TRBJ2-7; TRBD2, the table's D call, was not compared with the DNA. TRBV12-2 is a documented pseudogene. The CDR3 has 11 residues. This CDR3 is CASRRLAEQYF. The CDR3 nucleotides are TGTGCAAGTCGCCGACTTGCCGAGCAGTACTTC.

The rearrangement joins TRBV19 to TRBJ1-2; D is uncertain. The V end lost 2 bases, the J end lost 7 bases, and 20 bases lay between the germline ends. Germline CDR1 is LNHDA and CDR2 is SQIVND (reference sequence). The CDR3 totals 16 residues. The CDR3 loop reads CASSITSRSPLAGYTF. In DNA form, the CDR3 reads TGTGCCAGTAGTATAACATCCAGATCTCCTTTGGCTGGCTACACCTTC.

J is TRBJ2-2 and V is TRBV7-8; D is possibly TRBD2 (6 bases). The CDR3 totals 16 residues. Germline V lookup: CDR1 SGHVS, CDR2 FQNEAQ. The V end was cut by 5 bases, the J end by 8 bases, with 21 bases between. The CDR3 DNA reads as TGTGCCAGCAGCCAACGCGGGACGCCGAGGGCGGGGGAGCTGTTTTTT. The encoded protein is CASSQRGTPRAGELFF.

The V and J genes are TRBV7-9 and TRBJ2-2, with D perhaps TRBD2 (6 bases). Trimming cost V 1 base and J 4 bases, with 13 bases left between them. This CDR3 region has 16 residues. The germline CDR1 and CDR2 sequences are SEHNR and FQNEAQ (reference sequence). The DNA for the CDR3 is TGTGCCAGCAGCTTAGGGAGACTAGAAGGCACCGGGGAGCTGTTTTTT. Translation gives CASSLGRLEGTGELFF.

This chain links TRBV10-1 with TRBJ2-1; 7 nucleotides line up with TRBD2. Germline CDR1 WNHNN, CDR2 SYGVQD (reference sequence). CDR3 length equals 15 residues. The V gene end was trimmed by 8 bases and the J gene end by 4 bases; junction bases not matched to a gene: 11. The CDR3 protein is CASRCTAGPYNEQFF. CDR3 DNA: TGCGCCAGCCGCTGCACAGCGGGGCCGTACAATGAGCAGTTCTTC.

The chain employs TRBV29-1 and TRBJ2-7, with 10 nucleotides matching TRBD2. Germline CDR1 SQVTM, CDR2 ANQGSEA. CDR3 length equals 14 residues. The CDR3 region has the DNA TGCAGACCCGGGACTAGCGCGTCCGGGGGGGAGCAGTACTTC. The encoded protein is CRPGTSASGGEQYF.

The chain uses TRBV30 and TRBJ1-5, with 7 bases aligning to TRBD1. This CDR3 region has 14 residues. Trimming removed 3 bases from V and 4 bases from J; junction bases left unmatched: 6. CDR1 is GTSNPN and CDR2 is SVGIG in the germline V gene (reference sequence). CDR3 bases: TGTGCCTGGAGAGGACAGGTTCCAAATCAGCCCCAGCATTTT. Translating it yields CAWRGQVPNQPQHF.